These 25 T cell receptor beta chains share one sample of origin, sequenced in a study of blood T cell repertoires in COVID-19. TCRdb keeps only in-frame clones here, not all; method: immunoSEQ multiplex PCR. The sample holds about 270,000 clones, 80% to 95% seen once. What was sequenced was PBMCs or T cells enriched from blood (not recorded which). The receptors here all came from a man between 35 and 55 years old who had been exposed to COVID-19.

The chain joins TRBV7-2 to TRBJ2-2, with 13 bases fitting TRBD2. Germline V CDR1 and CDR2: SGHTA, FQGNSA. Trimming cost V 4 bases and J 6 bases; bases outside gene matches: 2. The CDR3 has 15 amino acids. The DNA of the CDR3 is TGTGCCAGCAGCTGGGGACTAGCGGGACCCGGGGAGCTGTTTTTT. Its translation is CASSWGLAGPGELFF.

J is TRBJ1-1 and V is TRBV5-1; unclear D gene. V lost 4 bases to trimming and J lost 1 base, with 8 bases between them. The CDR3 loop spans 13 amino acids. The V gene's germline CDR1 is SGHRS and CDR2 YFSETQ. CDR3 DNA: TGCGCCAGCAGCGGGCCCGGGAACACTGAAGCTTTCTTT. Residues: CASSGPGNTEAFF.

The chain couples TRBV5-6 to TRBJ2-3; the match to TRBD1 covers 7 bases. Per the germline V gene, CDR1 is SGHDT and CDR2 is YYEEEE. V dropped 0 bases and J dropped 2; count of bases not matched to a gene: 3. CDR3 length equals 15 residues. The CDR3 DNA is TGTGCCAGCAGCTTGGGGACAGGTTTCACAGATACGCAGTATTTT. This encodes CASSLGTGFTDTQYF.

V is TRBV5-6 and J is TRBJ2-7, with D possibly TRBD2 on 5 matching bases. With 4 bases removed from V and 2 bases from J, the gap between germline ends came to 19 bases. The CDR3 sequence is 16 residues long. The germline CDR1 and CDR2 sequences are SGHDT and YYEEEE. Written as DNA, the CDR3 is TGTGCCAGCAGCACGAGGACTCACGGATACACCTACGAGCAGTACTTC. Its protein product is CASSTRTHGYTYEQYF.

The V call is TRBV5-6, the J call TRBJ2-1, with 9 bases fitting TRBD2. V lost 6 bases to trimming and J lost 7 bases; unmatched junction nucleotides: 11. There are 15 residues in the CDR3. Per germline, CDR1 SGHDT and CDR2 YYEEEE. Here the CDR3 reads CASNSWGGRVNEQFF. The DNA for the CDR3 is TGTGCCAGCAACTCGTGGGGCGGGAGGGTGAATGAGCAGTTCTTC.

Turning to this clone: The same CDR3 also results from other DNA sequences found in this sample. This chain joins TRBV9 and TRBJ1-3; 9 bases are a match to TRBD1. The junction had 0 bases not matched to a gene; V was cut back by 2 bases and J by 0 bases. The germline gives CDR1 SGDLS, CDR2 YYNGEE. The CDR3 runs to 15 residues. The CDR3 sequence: CASSVGQGSGNTIYF. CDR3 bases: TGTGCCAGCAGCGTGGGACAGGGCTCTGGAAACACCATATATTTT.

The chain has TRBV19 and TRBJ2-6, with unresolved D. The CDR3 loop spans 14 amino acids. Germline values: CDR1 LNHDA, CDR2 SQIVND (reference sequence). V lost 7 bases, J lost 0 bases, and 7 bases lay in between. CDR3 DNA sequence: TGTGCCAGTAAAGCCTTCTCTGGGGCCAACGTCCTGACTTTC. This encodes CASKAFSGANVLTF. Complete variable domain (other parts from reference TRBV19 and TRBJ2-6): DGGITQSPKYLFRKEGQNVTLSCEQNLNHDAMYWYRQDPGQGLRLIYYSQIVNDFQKGDIAEGYSVSREKKESFPLTVTSAQKNPTAFYLCASKAFSGANVLTFGAGSRLTVL.

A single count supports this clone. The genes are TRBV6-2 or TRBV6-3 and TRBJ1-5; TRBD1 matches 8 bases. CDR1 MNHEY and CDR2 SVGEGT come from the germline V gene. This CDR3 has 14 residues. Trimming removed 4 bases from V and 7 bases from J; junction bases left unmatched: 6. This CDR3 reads CASSFGQGVQPQHF. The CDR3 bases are TGTGCCAGCAGTTTCGGACAGGGAGTGCAGCCCCAGCATTTT.

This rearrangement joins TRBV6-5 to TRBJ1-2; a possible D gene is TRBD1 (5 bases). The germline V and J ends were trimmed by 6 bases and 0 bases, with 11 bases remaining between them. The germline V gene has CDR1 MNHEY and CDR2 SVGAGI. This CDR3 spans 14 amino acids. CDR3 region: CASSIQEANYGYTF. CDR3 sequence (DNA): TGTGCCAGCAGCATACAGGAAGCTAACTATGGCTACACCTTC.

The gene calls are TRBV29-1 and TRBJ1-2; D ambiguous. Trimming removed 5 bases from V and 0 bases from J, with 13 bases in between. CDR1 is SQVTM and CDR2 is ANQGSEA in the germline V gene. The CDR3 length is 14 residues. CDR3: CSVSAAVANYGYTF. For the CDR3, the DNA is TGCAGCGTTTCGGCAGCGGTCGCTAACTATGGCTACACCTTC.

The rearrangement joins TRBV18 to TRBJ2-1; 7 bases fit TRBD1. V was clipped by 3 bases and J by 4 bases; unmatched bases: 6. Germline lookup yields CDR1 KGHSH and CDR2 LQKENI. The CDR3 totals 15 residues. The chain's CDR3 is CASSPMGTAYNEQFF. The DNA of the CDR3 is TGTGCCAGCTCACCGATGGGGACAGCATACAATGAGCAGTTCTTC.

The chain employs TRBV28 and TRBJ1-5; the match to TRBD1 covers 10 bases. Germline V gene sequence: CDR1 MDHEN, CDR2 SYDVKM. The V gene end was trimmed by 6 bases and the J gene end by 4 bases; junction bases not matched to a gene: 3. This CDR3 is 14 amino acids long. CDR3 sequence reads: CASRWDRGNQPQHF. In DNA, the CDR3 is TGTGCCAGCAGGTGGGACAGGGGAAATCAGCCCCAGCATTTT.

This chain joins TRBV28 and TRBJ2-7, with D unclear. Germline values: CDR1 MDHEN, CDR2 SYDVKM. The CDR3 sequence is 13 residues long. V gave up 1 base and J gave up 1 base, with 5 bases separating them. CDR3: CASSLYPSYEQYF. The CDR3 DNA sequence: TGTGCCAGCAGTTTATATCCTTCCTACGAGCAGTACTTC.

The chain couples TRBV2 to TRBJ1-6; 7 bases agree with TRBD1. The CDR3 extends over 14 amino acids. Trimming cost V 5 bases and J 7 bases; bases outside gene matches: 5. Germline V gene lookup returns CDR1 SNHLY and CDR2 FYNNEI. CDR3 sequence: CASSLDRRNSPLHF. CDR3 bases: TGTGCCAGCAGTCTGGACAGGCGGAATTCACCCCTCCACTTT.

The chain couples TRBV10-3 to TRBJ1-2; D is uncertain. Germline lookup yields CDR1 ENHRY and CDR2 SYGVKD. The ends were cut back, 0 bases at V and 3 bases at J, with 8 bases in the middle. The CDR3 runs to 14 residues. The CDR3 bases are TGTGCCATCAGTGAGTCCGGACTCGACTATGGCTACACCTTC. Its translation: CAISESGLDYGYTF.

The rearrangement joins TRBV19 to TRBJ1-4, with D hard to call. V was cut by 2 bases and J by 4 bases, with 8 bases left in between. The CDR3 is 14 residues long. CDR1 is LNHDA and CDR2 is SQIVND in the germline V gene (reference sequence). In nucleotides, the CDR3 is TGTGCCAGTAGTATAAGTAGATTTAATGAAAAACTGTTTTTT. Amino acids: CASSISRFNEKLFF.

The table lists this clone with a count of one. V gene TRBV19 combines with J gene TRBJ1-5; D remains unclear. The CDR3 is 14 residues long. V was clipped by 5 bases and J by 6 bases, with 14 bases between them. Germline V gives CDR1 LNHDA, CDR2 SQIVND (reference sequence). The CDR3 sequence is CASSPTLSRQPQHF. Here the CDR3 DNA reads TGTGCCAGTAGTCCGACTCTTAGCCGTCAGCCCCAGCATTTT.

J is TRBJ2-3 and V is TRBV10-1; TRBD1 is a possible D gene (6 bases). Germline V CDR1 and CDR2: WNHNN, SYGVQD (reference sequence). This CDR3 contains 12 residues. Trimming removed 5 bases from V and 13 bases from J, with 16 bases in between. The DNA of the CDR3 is TGCGCCAGCAGTAGGGACACCCAGGCGGAGTATTTT. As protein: CASSRDTQAEYF.

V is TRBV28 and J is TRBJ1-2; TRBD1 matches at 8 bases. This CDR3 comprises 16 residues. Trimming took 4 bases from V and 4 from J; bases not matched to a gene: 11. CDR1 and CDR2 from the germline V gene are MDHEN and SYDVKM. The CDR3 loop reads CASSSQGAAFIYGYTF. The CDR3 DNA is TGTGCCAGCAGTTCGCAGGGGGCAGCCTTTATCTATGGCTACACCTTC.

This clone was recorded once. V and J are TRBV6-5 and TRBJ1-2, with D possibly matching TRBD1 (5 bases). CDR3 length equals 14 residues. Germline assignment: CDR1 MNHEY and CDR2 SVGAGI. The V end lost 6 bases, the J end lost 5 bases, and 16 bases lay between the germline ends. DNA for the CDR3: TGTGCCAGCAGAGACCCAGGGCCAAGATATGGCTACACCTTC. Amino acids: CASRDPGPRYGYTF.

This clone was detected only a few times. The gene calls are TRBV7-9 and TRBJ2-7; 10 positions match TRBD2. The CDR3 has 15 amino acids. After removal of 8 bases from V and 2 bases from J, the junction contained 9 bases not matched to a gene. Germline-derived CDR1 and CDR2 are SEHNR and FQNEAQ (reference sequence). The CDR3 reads CASVFVAGGAYEQYF. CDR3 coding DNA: TGTGCCAGCGTCTTCGTAGCGGGAGGTGCCTACGAGCAGTACTTC.

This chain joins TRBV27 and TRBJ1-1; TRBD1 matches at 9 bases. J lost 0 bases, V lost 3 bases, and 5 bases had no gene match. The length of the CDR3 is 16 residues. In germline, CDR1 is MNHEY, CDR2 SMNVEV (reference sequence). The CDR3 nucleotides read TGTGCCAGCAGTTTGGGACAGGGCGGAATGAACACTGAAGCTTTCTTT. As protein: CASSLGQGGMNTEAFF.

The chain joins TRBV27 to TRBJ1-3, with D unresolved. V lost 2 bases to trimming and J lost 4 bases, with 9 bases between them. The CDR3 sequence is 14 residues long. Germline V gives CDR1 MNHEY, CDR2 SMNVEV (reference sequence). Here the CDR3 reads CASSLAGSGNTIYF. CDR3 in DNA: TGTGCCAGCAGTTTAGCAGGATCCGGAAACACCATATATTTT.

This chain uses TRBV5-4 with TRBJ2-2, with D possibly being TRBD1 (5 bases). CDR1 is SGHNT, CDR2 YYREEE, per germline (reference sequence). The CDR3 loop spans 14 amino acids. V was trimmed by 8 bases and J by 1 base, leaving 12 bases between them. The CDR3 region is CASGQTVNTGELFF. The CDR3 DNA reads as TGTGCCAGTGGCCAGACAGTGAACACCGGGGAGCTGTTTTTT.

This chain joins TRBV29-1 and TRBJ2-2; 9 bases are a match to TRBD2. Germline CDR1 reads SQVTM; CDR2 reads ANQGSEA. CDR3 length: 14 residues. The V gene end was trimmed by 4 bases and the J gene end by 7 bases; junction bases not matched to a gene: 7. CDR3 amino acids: CSVGSSGRVGELFF. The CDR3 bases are TGCAGCGTTGGAAGTAGCGGGAGAGTCGGGGAGCTGTTTTTT.